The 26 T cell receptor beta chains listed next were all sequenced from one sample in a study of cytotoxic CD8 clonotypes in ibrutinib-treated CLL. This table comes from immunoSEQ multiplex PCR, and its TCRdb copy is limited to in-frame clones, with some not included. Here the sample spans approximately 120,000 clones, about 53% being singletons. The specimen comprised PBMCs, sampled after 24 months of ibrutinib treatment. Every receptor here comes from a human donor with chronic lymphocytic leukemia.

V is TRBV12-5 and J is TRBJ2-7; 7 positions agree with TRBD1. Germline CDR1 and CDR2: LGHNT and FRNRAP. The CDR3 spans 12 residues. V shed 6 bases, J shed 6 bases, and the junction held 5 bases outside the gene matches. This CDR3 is CASGPDRVEQYF. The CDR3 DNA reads TGTGCTAGTGGCCCTGACAGGGTCGAGCAGTACTTC.

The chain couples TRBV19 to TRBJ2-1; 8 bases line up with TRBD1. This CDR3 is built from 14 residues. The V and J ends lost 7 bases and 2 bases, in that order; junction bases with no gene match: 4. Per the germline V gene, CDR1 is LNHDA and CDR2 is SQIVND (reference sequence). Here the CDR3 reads CASTPGQAYNEQFF. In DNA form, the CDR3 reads TGTGCCAGTACCCCGGGACAGGCCTACAATGAGCAGTTCTTC.

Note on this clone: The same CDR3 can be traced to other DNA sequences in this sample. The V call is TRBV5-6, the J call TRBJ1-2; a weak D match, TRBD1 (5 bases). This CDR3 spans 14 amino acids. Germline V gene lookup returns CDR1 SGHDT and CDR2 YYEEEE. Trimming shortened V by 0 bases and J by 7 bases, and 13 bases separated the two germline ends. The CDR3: CASSLGQNQGGYTF. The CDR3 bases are TGTGCCAGCAGCTTGGGGCAAAATCAGGGTGGCTACACCTTC.

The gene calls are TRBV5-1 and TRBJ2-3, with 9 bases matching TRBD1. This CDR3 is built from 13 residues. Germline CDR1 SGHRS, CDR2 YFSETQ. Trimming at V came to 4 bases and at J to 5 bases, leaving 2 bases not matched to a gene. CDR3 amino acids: CASSTGQGDTQYF. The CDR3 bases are TGCGCCAGCAGCACGGGACAGGGAGATACGCAGTATTTT.

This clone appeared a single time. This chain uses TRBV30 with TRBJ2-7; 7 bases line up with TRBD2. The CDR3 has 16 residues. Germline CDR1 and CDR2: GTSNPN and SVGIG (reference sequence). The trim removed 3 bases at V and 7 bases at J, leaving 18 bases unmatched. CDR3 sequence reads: CAWSLSPGGQVREQYF. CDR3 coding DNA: TGTGCCTGGAGCCTAAGTCCGGGGGGTCAAGTGAGGGAGCAGTACTTC. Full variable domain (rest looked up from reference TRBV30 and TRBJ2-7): SQTIHQWPATLVQPVGSPLSLECTVEGTSNPNLYWYRQAAGRGLQLLFYSVGIGQISSEVPQNLSASRPQDRQFILSSKKLLLSDSGFYLCAWSLSPGGQVREQYFGPGTRLTVT.

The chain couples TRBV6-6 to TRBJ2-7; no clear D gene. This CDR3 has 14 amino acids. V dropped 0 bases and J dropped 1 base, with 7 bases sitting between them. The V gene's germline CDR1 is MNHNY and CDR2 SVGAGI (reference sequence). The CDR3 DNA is TGTGCCAGCAGTTACTCTCAGGTTTCCTACGAGCAGTACTTC. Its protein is CASSYSQVSYEQYF.

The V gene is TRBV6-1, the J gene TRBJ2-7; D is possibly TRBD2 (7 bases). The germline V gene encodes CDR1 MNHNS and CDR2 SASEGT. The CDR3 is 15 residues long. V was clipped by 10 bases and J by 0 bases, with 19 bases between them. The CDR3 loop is CATKGGDRISYEQYF. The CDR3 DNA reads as TGTGCCACCAAGGGGGGGGACCGCATCTCCTACGAGCAGTACTTC.

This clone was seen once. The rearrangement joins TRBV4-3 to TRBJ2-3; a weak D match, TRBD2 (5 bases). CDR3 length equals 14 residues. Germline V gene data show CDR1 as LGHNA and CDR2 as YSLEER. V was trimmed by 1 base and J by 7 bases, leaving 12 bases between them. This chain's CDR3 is CASSQVGLGNTQYF. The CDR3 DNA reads TGCGCCAGCAGCCAAGTTGGCCTCGGGAATACGCAGTATTTT.

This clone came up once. CDR3 sequence reads: CSVVGGQGTDTQYF. The DNA of the CDR3 is TGCAGCGTTGTGGGGGGACAGGGAACAGATACGCAGTATTTT. The rearrangement links TRBV29-1 to TRBJ2-3; 9 nucleotides match TRBD1. Germline CDR1 SQVTM, CDR2 ANQGSEA. Trimming cost V 4 bases and J 3 bases; bases outside gene matches: 5. The CDR3 contains 14 residues.

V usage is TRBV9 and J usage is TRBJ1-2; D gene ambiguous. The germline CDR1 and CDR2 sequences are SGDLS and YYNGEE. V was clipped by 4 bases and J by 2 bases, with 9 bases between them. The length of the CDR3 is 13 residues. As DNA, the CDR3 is TGTGCCAGCAGCCCCGGCCTGAACTATGGCTACACCTTC. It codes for CASSPGLNYGYTF.

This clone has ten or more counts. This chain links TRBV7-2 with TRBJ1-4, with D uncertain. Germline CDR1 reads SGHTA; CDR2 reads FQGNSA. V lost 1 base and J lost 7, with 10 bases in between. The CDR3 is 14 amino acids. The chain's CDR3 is CASSLVGRSEKLFF. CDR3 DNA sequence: TGTGCCAGCAGCTTAGTCGGAAGGAGTGAAAAACTGTTTTTT.

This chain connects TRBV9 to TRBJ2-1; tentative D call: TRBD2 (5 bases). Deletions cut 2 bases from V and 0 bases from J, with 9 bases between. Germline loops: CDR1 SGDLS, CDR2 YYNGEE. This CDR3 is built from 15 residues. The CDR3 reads CASSVSGSSYNEQFF. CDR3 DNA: TGTGCCAGCAGCGTTTCTGGGAGCTCCTACAATGAGCAGTTCTTC.

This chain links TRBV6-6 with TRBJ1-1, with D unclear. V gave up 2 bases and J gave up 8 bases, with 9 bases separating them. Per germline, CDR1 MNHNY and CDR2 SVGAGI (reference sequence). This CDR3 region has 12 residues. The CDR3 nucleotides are TGTGCCAGCAGTTACGGGGTAGGGGAAGCTTTCTTT. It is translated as CASSYGVGEAFF.

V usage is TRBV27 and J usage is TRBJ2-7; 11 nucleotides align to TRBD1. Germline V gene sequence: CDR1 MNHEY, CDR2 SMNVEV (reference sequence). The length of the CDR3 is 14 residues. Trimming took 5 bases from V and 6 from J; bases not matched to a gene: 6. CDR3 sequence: CASSAGQGVGEQYF. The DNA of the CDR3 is TGTGCCAGCAGTGCGGGACAGGGGGTAGGCGAGCAGTACTTC.

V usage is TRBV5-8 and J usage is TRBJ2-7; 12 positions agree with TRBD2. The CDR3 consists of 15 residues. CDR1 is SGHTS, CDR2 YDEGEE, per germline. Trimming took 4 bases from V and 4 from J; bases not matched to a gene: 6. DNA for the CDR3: TGTGCCAGCAGCGTCCTAGCGGGGGGGCTGTACGAGCAGTACTTC. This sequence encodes CASSVLAGGLYEQYF.

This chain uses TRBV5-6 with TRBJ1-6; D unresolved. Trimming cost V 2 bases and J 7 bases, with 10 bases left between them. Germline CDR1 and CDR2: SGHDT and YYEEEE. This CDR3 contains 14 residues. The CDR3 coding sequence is TGTGCCAGCAGCTTCCGGACGGGAAATTCACCCCTCCACTTT. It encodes CASSFRTGNSPLHF.

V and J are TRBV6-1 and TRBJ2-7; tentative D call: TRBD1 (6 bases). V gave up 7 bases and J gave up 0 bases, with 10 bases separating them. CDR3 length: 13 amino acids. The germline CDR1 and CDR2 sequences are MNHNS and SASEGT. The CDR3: CASTPTGSYEQYF. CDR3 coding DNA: TGTGCCAGCACCCCGACAGGCTCCTACGAGCAGTACTTC.

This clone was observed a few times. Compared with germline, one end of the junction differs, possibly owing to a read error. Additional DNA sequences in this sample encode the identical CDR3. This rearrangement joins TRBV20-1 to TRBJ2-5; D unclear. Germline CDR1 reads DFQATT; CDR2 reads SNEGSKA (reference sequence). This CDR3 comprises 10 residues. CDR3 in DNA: TGCAGTGCCAGAGGCGAGACCCAGTACTTC. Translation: CSARGETQYF.

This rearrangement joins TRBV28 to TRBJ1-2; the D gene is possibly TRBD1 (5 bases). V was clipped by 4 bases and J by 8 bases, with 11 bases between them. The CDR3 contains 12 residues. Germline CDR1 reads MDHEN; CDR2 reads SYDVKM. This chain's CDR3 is CASSSQWGGYTF. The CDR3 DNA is TGTGCCAGCAGTTCCCAATGGGGGGGCTACACCTTC.

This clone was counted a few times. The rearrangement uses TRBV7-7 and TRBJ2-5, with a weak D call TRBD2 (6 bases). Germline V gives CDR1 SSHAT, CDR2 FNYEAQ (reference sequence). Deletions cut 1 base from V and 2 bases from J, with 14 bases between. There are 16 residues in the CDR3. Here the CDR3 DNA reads TGTGCCAGCAGCTTAGGTGCCGGGAGATCGCAAGAGACCCAGTACTTC. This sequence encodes CASSLGAGRSQETQYF. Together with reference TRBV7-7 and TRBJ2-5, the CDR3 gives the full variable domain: GAGVSQSPRYKVTKRGQDVTLRCDPISSHATLYWYQQALGQGPEFLTYFNYEAQPDKSGLPSDRFSAERPEGSISTLTIQRTEQRDSAMYRCASSLGAGRSQETQYFGPGTRLLVL.

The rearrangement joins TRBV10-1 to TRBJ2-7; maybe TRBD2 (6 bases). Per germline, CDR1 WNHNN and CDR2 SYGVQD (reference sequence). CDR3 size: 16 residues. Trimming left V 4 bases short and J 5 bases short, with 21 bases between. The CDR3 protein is CASSVSGGIRKDEQYF. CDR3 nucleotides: TGCGCCAGCAGTGTGTCAGGAGGGATAAGGAAGGACGAGCAGTACTTC.

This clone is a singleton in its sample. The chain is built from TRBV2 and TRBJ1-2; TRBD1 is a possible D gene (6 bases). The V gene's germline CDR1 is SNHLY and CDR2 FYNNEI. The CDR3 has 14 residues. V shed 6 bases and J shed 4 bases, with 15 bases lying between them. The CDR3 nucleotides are TGTGCCAGCAGGCCGACAGGCAAAGGCTATGGCTACACCTTC. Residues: CASRPTGKGYGYTF.

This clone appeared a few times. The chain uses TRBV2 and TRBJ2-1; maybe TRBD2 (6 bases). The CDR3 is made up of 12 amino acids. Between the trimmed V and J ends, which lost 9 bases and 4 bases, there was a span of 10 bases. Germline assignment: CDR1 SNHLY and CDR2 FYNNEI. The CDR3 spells CARAGRYNEQFF. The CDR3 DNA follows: TGTGCCAGGGCGGGACGGTACAATGAGCAGTTCTTC.

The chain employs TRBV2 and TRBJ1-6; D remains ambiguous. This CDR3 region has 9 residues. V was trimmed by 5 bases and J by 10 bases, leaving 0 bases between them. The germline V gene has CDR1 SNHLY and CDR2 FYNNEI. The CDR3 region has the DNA TGTGCCAGCAGTTCACCCCTCCACTTT. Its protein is CASSSPLHF. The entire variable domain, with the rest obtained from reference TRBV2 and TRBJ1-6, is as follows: EPEVTQTPSHQVTQMGQEVILRCVPISNHLYFYWYRQILGQKVEFLVSFYNNEISEKSEIFDDQFSVERPDGSNFTLKIRSTKLEDSAMYFCASSSPLHFGNGTRLTVT.

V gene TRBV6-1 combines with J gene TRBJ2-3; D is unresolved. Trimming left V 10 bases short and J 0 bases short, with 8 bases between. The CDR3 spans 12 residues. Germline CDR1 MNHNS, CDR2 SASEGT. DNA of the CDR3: TGTGCCAACGGGCCAAGCACAGATACGCAGTATTTT. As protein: CANGPSTDTQYF.

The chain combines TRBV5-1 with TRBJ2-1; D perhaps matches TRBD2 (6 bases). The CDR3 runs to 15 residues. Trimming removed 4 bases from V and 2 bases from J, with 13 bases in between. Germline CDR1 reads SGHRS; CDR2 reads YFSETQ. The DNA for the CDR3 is TGCGCCAGCAGCCCGACTCCGGGGGCCTACAATGAGCAGTTCTTC. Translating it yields CASSPTPGAYNEQFF.